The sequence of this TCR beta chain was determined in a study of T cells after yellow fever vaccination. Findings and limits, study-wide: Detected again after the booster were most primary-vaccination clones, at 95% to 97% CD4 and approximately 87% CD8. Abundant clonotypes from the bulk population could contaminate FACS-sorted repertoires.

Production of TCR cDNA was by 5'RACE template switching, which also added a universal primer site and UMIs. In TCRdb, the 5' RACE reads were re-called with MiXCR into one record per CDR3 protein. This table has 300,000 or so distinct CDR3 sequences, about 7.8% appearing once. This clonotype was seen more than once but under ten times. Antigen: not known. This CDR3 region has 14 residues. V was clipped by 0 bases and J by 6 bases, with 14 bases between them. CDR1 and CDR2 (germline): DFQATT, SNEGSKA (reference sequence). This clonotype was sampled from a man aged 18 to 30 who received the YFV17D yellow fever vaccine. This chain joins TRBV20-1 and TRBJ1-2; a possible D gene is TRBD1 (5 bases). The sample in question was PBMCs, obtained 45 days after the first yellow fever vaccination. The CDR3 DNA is TGCAGTGCTAGAGACTTGGGCCAGGGCGATGGCTACACCTTC. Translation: CSARDLGQGDGYTF.